This TCR beta chain was documented in a study of response to subunit inactivated influenza vaccine. Study results and caveats: New T cells are recruited in small numbers by each seasonal influenza vaccination, according to the authors' suggestion.

This clonotype was picked up a small number of times. Its target is not known. Germline-derived CDR1 and CDR2 are MGHRA and YSYEKL. The CDR3 runs to 15 residues. V was clipped by 6 bases and J by 5 bases; unmatched bases: 11. Using its own MiXCR run on the RT-PCR reads, TCRdb lists one record per CDR3 protein. This sample has about 520,000 distinct CDR3 sequences, with approximately 7.7% found just once. The chain joins TRBV4-1 to TRBJ2-5; 8 bases agree with TRBD1. The receptor's source is a man in his fifties or sixties who received an inactivated influenza vaccine. Sample: PBMCs from blood, taken less than 25 months after vaccination. The CDR3 coding sequence is TGCGCCAGCAGTAGACAGGGGTACAAGATGGAGACCCAGTACTTC. This sequence encodes CASSRQGYKMETQYF.